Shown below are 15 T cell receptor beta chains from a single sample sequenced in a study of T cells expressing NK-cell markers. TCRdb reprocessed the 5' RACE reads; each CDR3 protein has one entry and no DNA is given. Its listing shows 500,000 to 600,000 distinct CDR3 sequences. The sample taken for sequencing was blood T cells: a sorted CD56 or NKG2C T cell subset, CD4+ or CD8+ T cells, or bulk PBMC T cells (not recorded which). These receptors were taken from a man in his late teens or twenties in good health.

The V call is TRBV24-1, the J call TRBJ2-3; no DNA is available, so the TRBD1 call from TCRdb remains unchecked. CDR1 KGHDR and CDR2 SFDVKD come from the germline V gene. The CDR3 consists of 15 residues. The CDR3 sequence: CATSDTGSGTDTQYF.

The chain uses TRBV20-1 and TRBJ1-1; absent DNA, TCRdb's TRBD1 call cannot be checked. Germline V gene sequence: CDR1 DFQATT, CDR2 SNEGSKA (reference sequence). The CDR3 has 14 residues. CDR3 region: CSARDPGVDTEAFF.

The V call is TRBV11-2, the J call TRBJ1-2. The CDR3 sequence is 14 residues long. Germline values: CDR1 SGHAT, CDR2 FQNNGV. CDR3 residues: CASSHVGNVYGYTF.

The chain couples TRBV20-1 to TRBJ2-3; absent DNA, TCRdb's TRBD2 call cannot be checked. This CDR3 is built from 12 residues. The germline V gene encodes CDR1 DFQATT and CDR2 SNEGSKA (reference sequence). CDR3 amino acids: CSAGGGTDTQYF.

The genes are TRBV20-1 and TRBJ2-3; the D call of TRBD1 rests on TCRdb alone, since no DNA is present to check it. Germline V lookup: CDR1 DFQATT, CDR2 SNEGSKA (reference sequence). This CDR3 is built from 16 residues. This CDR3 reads CSANPGGKGSTDTQYF.

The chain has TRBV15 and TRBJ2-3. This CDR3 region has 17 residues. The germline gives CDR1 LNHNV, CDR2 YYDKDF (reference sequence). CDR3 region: CATSRGSRDTSTDTQYF.

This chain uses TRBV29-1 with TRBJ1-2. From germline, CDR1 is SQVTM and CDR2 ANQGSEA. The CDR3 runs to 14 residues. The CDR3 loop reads CSVPSDLANYGYTF.

This CDR3 is CATSGLDRSIQNEQFF. The chain joins TRBV15 to TRBJ2-1. Germline assignment: CDR1 LNHNV and CDR2 YYDKDF (reference sequence). This CDR3 contains 16 residues.

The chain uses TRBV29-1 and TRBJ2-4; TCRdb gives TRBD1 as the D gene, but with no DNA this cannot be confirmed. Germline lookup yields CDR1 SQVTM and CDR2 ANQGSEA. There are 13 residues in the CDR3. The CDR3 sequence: CSVEFGQKNIQYF.

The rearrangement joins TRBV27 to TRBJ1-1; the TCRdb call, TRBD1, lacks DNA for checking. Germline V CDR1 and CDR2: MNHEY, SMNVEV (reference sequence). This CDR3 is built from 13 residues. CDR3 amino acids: CASSFTGQTEAFF.

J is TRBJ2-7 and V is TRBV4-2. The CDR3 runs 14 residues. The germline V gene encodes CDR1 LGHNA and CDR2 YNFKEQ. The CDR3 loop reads CASSQDGQINEQYF.

CDR3 in amino acids: CASSPGLGSLNTQYF. The chain joins TRBV7-8 to TRBJ2-3; TCRdb gives TRBD2 as the D gene, but with no DNA this cannot be confirmed. This CDR3 has 15 residues. The germline V gene encodes CDR1 SGHVS and CDR2 FQNEAQ.

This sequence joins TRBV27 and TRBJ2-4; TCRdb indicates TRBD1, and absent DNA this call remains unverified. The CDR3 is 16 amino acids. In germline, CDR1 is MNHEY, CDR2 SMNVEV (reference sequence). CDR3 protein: CASSPDPQLAKNIQYF.

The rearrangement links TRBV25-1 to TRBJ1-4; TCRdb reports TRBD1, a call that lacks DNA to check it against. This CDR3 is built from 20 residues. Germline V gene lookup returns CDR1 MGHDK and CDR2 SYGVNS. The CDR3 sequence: CASSEYAGGQGLFFYEKLFF.

CDR3: CASSSTSRQETQYF. J is TRBJ2-5 and V is TRBV7-8; the D gene TCRdb calls, TRBD2, cannot be checked with no DNA. Germline CDR1 reads SGHVS; CDR2 reads FQNEAQ. The CDR3 spans 14 residues. Variable domain in full (rest from reference TRBV7-8 and TRBJ2-5): GAGVSQSPRYKVAKRGQDVALRCDPISGHVSLFWYQQALGQGPEFLTYFQNEAQLDKSGLPSDRFFAERPEGSVSTLKIQRTQQEDSAVYLCASSSTSRQETQYFGPGTRLLVL.